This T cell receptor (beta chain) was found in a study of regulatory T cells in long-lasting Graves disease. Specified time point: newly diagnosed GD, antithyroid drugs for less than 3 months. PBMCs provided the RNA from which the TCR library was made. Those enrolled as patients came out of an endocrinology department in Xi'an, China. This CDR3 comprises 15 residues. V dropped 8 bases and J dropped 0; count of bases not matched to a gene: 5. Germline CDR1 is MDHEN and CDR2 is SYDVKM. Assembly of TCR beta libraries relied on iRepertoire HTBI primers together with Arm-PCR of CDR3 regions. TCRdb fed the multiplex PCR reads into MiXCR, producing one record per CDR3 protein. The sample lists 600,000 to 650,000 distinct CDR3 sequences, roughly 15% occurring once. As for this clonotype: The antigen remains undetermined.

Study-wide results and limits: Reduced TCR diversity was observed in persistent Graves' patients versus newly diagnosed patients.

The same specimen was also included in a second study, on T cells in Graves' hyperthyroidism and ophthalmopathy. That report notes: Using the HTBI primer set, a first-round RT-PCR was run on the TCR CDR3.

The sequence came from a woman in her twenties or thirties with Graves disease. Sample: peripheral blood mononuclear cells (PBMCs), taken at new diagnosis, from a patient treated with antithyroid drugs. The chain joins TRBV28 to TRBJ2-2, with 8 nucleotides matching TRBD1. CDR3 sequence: CASGDRGPNTGELFF. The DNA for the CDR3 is TGTGCCAGCGGAGACAGGGGCCCGAACACCGGGGAGCTGTTTTTT.